These T cell receptor beta chains were read from a single sample in a study of T cell responses to AZD1222 COVID-19 vaccine. Libraries were prepared by immunoSEQ multiplex PCR; TCRdb keeps only in-frame clonotypes and omits some of them. The sample comprises around 80,000 clones, 92% of which are singletons, and approximately 4.5% rests with the top ten. This sample comprised peripheral blood, obtained 28 days after the second AZD1222 dose. These receptors came from an adult who received the AZD1222 COVID-19 vaccine. Both conserved end residues are part of each CDR3.

J gene | V gene | CDR3 protein
TRBJ2-2 | TRBV12-5 | CASGLESGAGELFF
TRBJ1-1 | TRBV11-2 | CASSSDPRGTEAFF
TRBJ1-2 | TRBV5-1 | CASGGDGGGYTF
TRBJ1-3 | TRBV25-1 | CASSGDTGISSSGNTIYF
TRBJ1-1 | TRBV29-1 | CSVERFEAFF
TRBJ2-3 | TRBV2 | CASQGWGASTDTQYF
TRBJ2-1 | TRBV7-3 | CASSLRGLAGGHNEQFF
TRBJ2-4 | TRBV18 | CASSSGLAGQEAKNIQYF
TRBJ1-2 | TRBV6-6 | CASSYSFGYGYTF
TRBJ2-7 | TRBV4-3 | CASSQGTASYEQYF
TRBJ2-5 | TRBV19 | CASRKNGGPTIQETQYF
TRBJ1-6 | TRBV14 | CASSLRTGGSSYNSPLHF
TRBJ1-5 | TRBV19 | CASSIVRGLADQPQHF
TRBJ2-7 | TRBV6-2/TRBV6-3 | CASSYLLTEQYF
TRBJ1-1 | TRBV15 | CATSRGGTGGTEAFF
TRBJ1-1 | TRBV6-5 | CASRTTENTEAFF
TRBJ2-1 | TRBV15 | CATSRDRGSGSDYDEQFF
TRBJ2-3 | TRBV19 | CASSPRLAGVGDTQYF
TRBJ2-1 | TRBV27 | CASSLRAGRALNEQFF
TRBJ2-6 | TRBV9 | CASSVTATGANVLTF
TRBJ1-1 | TRBV18 | CASSRSGYTEAFF
TRBJ2-1 | TRBV19 | CASSARDYSYNEQFF
TRBJ1-4 | TRBV6-6 | CASRTDGNEKLFF
TRBJ1-2 | TRBV30 | CAWSGGLVLGDGYTF
TRBJ1-1 | TRBV30 | CAWRGTDLNTEAFF
TRBJ1-6 | TRBV7-9 | CASSGPGGAVYSPLHF
TRBJ2-7 | TRBV28 | CASSPQGYEQYF
TRBJ1-2 | TRBV7-9 | CASSSHTGGDYGYTF
TRBJ2-2 | TRBV28 | CASSFPDGANTGELFF
TRBJ1-1 | TRBV9 | CASSVGVGAGSYTEAFF
TRBJ1-1 | TRBV7-8 | CASSYKRTGHITEAFF
TRBJ1-5 | TRBV19 | CASSSWTGTSNQPQHF
TRBJ1-2 | TRBV12-3/TRBV12-4 | CASSPGTGYTF
TRBJ1-1 | TRBV6-5 | CASSPLGVEAFF
TRBJ2-3 | TRBV27 | CASRTIAGAGDTQYF
TRBJ2-7 | TRBV27 | CASSLSKGGFYEQYF
TRBJ1-5 | TRBV7-9 | CASSLFIGQPQHF
TRBJ2-1 | TRBV29-1 | CSVGGGTSGNGFF
TRBJ2-3 | TRBV13 | CASSSPDRDTQYF
TRBJ1-6 | TRBV18 | CASSSGGGQGKSPLHF
TRBJ1-5 | TRBV4-2 | CASSQTHVPGRGSKPQHF
TRBJ2-2 | TRBV19 | CASSMLDRHTGELFF
TRBJ1-1 | TRBV25-1 | CASSEPRGSTEAFF
TRBJ1-1 | TRBV5-1 | CASSLGGWYTEAFF
TRBJ1-2 | TRBV5-1 | CASSLLRGKYGYTF
TRBJ1-2 | TRBV29-1 | CSVESSPGTGKSYGYTF
TRBJ1-5 | TRBV5-1 | CASRLDGYSNQPQHF
TRBJ1-2 | TRBV19 | CASSIAGDYGYTF
TRBJ1-2 | TRBV6-2/TRBV6-3 | CASSWDRGYTF
TRBJ1-6 | TRBV4-3 | CASSQSGYNSPLHF